What follows is one T cell receptor beta chain and its context. The antigen is unknown. This record comes from a study of early T cells in non-severe SARS-CoV-2 infection. Overall study: Alpha and beta chains were unpaired, from unsorted whole-blood bulk RNA.

Findings and limits, study-wide: VDJdb matching, biased toward anti-spike CD8 responses, missed private and CD4 specificities.

Individual cDNA molecules were tagged with unique molecular identifiers. TCRdb called the 5' RACE reads again in MiXCR, with one record for every CDR3 protein. Of tens of thousands of distinct CDR3 sequences detected, just under 15% appear once; the ten largest clones hold less than 7%. CDR1 is KGHSH, CDR2 LQKENI, per germline. CDR3 length: 15 amino acids. Trimming shortened V by 6 bases and J by 6 bases, and 18 bases separated the two germline ends. V and J are TRBV18 and TRBJ2-1; D possibly corresponds to TRBD1 (6 bases). This receptor was obtained from an adult who was a healthcare worker with PCR-confirmed SARS-CoV-2 infection or an uninfected control (not recorded which). Sequencing was done on a sample of whole blood. CDR3 residues: CASSRDTSQANEQFF. The CDR3 nucleotides are TGTGCCAGCTCCCGGGACACCTCTCAAGCCAATGAGCAGTTCTTC.